This T cell receptor (beta chain) was observed in a study of CXCR3-negative and CXCR3-positive naive CD8 T cells. The study's findings and limits: Against CXCR3-negative naive cells, CXCR3-positive naive cells showed more hydrophobic TRB CDR3s. High diversity, comparable across both naive subsets, contrasted with much lower diversity in memory CD8+ cells. Cryopreservation partially decreased CXCR3 expression, and most assays used fresh PBMCs.

Naive CD8+ T cells showed CD45RO-CCR7+CD27+CD95-. Notes on this clonotype: The antigen remains undetermined.

The study made its TRB cDNA libraries by 5' RACE, adding UMI labels. TCRdb reprocessed the 5' RACE reads and stores each CDR3 protein as one record, lacking DNA. This table lists more than 80,000 distinct CDR3 sequences. CDR3 length: 11 amino acids. Sequencing was carried out using naive CXCR3+ CD8+ T cells from blood. The subset: CD45RO-CCR7+CD27+CD95- naive CD8+ T cells expressing CXCR3 (TNR3+). This TCR was recovered from a human donor in good health. Some clones in this sample may be carry-over from other donors' samples. V is TRBV12-3 or TRBV12-4 and J is TRBJ2-2. The CDR3 sequence: CASRYTGELFF.